The rows below give T cell receptor beta chains drawn from one sample of a study of T cells in Graves' hyperthyroidism and ophthalmopathy. TCRdb itself ran the multiplex PCR reads through MiXCR, one entry per CDR3 protein. The sample records about half a million distinct CDR3 sequences, less than 25% being singletons. Sequenced input: blood. The receptors shown here come from a man in his late teens or twenties with Graves' hyperthyroidism. Both conserved end residues are part of each CDR3. Size tells how often a clone was seen (once, few, many) or the class of an expanded clone, and some rows leave it out.

j_call: TRBJ2-2; v_call: TRBV28; clone_size: many; cdr3_aa: CASSRTGSSGELFF
j_call: TRBJ2-7; v_call: TRBV6-2/TRBV6-3; clone_size: many; cdr3_aa: CASEHLYYEQYF
j_call: TRBJ2-7; v_call: TRBV29-1; clone_size: few; cdr3_aa: CSVLEDSYEQYF
j_call: TRBJ2-2; v_call: TRBV11-2; clone_size: few; cdr3_aa: CASSLPVGTGRFSTGELFF
j_call: TRBJ1-6; v_call: TRBV6-5; clone_size: few; cdr3_aa: CASSYYQGQNNSPLHF
j_call: TRBJ1-1; v_call: TRBV12-3/TRBV12-4; clone_size: once; cdr3_aa: CASRQTGQGWEAFF
j_call: TRBJ1-2; v_call: TRBV12-3/TRBV12-4; clone_size: few; cdr3_aa: CASSYGKQGVYTF
j_call: TRBJ1-1; v_call: TRBV28; clone_size: -; cdr3_aa: CASSFGTGISVNTEAFF
j_call: TRBJ1-2; v_call: TRBV25-1; clone_size: many; cdr3_aa: CAREVSGTVENYGYTF
j_call: TRBJ1-1; v_call: TRBV5-1; clone_size: many; cdr3_aa: CASSWTGDEAFF
j_call: TRBJ1-1; v_call: TRBV5-1; clone_size: many; cdr3_aa: CASSLGSGKNTEAFF